A selection of T cell receptor beta chains follows, all from one sample in a study of cytomegalovirus exposure and HLA in healthy donors. Clones were read by immunoSEQ multiplex PCR, and TCRdb kept only the in-frame ones, dropping some. Its table lists some 130,000 clones. The sequenced material came from PBMCs. The receptors come from a woman aged 35 to 49 in good health and CMV-seropositive. CDR3s include the opening cysteine and the closing phenylalanine or tryptophan. D genes are given only for firm matches.

j_gene	v_gene	d_gene	CDR3aa	CDR3nt
TRBJ2-1	TRBV28	NA	CASRTRLNEQFF	TGTGCCAGCAGAACTAGGCTCAATGAGCAGTTCTTC
TRBJ2-1	TRBV7-2	NA	CASSLVALTYNEQFF	TGTGCCAGCAGCTTAGTGGCACTAACCTACAATGAGCAGTTCTTC
TRBJ2-7	TRBV6-6	TRBD2	CASSWTSGSSYEQYF	TGTGCCAGCAGTTGGACTAGCGGGAGCTCCTACGAGCAGTACTTC
TRBJ2-2	TRBV6-5	NA	CASSYPTGTGELFF	TGTGCCAGCAGTTACCCAACGGGTACCGGGGAGCTGTTTTTT
TRBJ2-2	TRBV28	NA	CASSSTAGYTGELFF	TGTGCCAGCAGCTCTACTGCGGGATACACCGGGGAGCTGTTTTTT
TRBJ2-3	TRBV27	NA	CASSLYGGLTDTQYF	TGTGCCAGCAGTTTATACGGCGGACTCACAGATACGCAGTATTTT
TRBJ2-1	TRBV28	NA	CASSFGGRRGSSYNEQFF	TGTGCCAGCAGTTTTGGGGGGAGACGGGGAAGCTCCTACAATGAGCAGTTCTTC
TRBJ2-7	TRBV30	NA	CAWTLDSRAYEQYF	TGTGCCTGGACTCTCGACTCCCGGGCCTACGAGCAGTACTTC
TRBJ2-7	TRBV6-6	NA	CASSWGGRDSYEQYF	TGTGCCAGCAGCTGGGGCGGCAGGGACTCCTACGAGCAGTACTTC
TRBJ2-1	TRBV6-1	TRBD2	CASSDRTSGSKNEQFF	TGTGCCAGCAGTGACCGGACTAGCGGGAGTAAGAATGAGCAGTTCTTC
TRBJ2-3	TRBV18	TRBD1	CASSPEQGNTDTQYF	TGTGCCAGCTCACCGGAACAGGGGAACACAGATACGCAGTATTTT
TRBJ2-3	TRBV7-8	NA	CASSEMGGTDTQYF	TGTGCCAGCAGCGAGATGGGAGGCACAGATACGCAGTATTTT
TRBJ2-5	TRBV11-2	TRBD1	CASSIIRDRDQTQYF	TGTGCCAGCAGCATTATCCGGGACAGGGACCAGACCCAGTACTTC
TRBJ1-2	TRBV30	NA	CAWDLDRRLNYGYTF	TGTGCCTGGGATTTAGACAGGCGCCTTAACTATGGCTACACCTTC
TRBJ2-1	TRBV29-1	NA	CSVPNFHEQFF	TGCAGCGTCCCAAATTTTCATGAGCAGTTCTTC
TRBJ2-7	TRBV7-8	NA	CASSSGLHYEQYF	TGTGCCAGCAGCTCAGGATTACACTACGAGCAGTACTTC
TRBJ1-5	TRBV27	NA	CASGLNVWNQPQHF	TGTGCCAGCGGACTGAATGTGTGGAACCAGCCCCAGCATTTT
TRBJ1-2	TRBV5-4	NA	CASSSRDMAGYTF	TGTGCCAGCAGCTCACGTGATATGGCCGGCTACACCTTC
TRBJ1-1	TRBV6-5	NA	CASSYSQVNTEAFF	TGTGCCAGCAGTTACTCCCAGGTCAACACTGAAGCTTTCTTT
TRBJ2-7	TRBV10-3	TRBD1	CAITTLGQGYEQYF	TGTGCCATCACTACGCTCGGACAGGGCTACGAGCAGTACTTC
TRBJ1-1	TRBV28	NA	CASSLTGNTEAFF	TGTGCCAGCAGTTTAACCGGGAACACTGAAGCTTTCTTT
TRBJ1-4	TRBV5-1	TRBD1	CASSLRQGNEKLFF	TGCGCCAGCAGCCTCCGACAGGGTAATGAAAAACTGTTTTTT
TRBJ2-7	TRBV7-7	TRBD1	CASSFQLRDRSSYEQYF	TGTGCCAGCAGTTTCCAACTCCGGGACAGGAGCTCCTACGAGCAGTACTTC
TRBJ2-7	TRBV9	TRBD2	CASSVEPSGNQVYEQYF	TGTGCCAGCAGCGTAGAGCCTAGCGGGAACCAGGTTTACGAGCAGTACTTC
TRBJ2-7	TRBV20-1	TRBD1	CSADRAREQYF	TGCAGTGCTGACAGGGCCAGGGAGCAGTACTTC
TRBJ1-2	TRBV7-9	NA	CASSSPTGANYGYTF	TGTGCCAGCAGCTCGCCGACAGGCGCTAACTATGGCTACACCTTC
TRBJ2-1	TRBV6-1	TRBD2	CASSERRGRTYNEQFF	TGTGCCAGCAGTGAACGACGCGGGAGGACCTACAATGAGCAGTTCTTC
TRBJ2-1	TRBV10-3	NA	CATGIVNEQFF	TGTGCCACGGGGATTGTGAATGAGCAGTTCTTC
TRBJ1-1	TRBV2	NA	CASSETSIIGPEAFF	TGTGCCAGCAGTGAAACCTCTATCATTGGTCCTGAAGCTTTCTTT
TRBJ2-2	TRBV29-1	NA	CSVQGGFKNTGELFF	TGCAGCGTCCAAGGGGGTTTCAAGAACACCGGGGAGCTGTTTTTT
TRBJ2-1	TRBV10-1	NA	CASSESVPSSYNEQFF	TGCGCCAGCAGTGAGTCGGTTCCGAGCTCCTACAATGAGCAGTTCTTC
TRBJ1-2	TRBV19	NA	CATRREGDYGYTF	TGTGCCACCCGCCGGGAGGGAGACTATGGCTACACCTTC
TRBJ2-2	TRBV27	TRBD2	CASSALADGTGELFF	TGTGCCTCTTCCGCGCTAGCGGACGGGACCGGGGAGCTGTTTTTT
TRBJ2-1	TRBV6-4	TRBD2	CASSDIAGVVANEQFF	TGTGCCAGCAGTGATATAGCGGGAGTGGTTGCCAATGAGCAGTTCTTC
TRBJ2-1	TRBV7-3	TRBD2	CASSLDPSGDEQFF	TGTGCCAGCAGCTTGGATCCTAGCGGCGATGAGCAGTTCTTC
TRBJ2-7	TRBV28	TRBD2	CASTRASGTRGSYEQYF	TGTGCCTCCACCCGGGCTAGCGGGACCCGAGGCTCCTACGAGCAGTACTTC
TRBJ1-4	TRBV2	NA	CASRQEPVPEKLFF	TGTGCCAGCAGACAGGAGCCAGTTCCAGAAAAACTGTTTTTT
TRBJ2-7	TRBV30	TRBD2	CAWSHPPRLAGTYEQYF	TGTGCCTGGAGTCACCCCCCCCGGCTAGCGGGGACCTACGAGCAGTACTTC
TRBJ2-4	TRBV30	TRBD2	CAWNPGPGLGNIQYF	TGTGCCTGGAATCCCGGACCGGGACTAGGAAACATTCAGTACTTC
TRBJ1-4	TRBV7-8	TRBD1	CASSLEDRRFNEKLFF	TGTGCCAGCAGCTTAGAGGACAGGAGATTTAATGAAAAACTGTTTTTT
TRBJ1-4	TRBV2	NA	CASSPNRVREKLFF	TGTGCCAGCAGTCCCAACAGGGTACGGGAAAAACTGTTTTTT
TRBJ1-4	TRBV7-9	NA	CASSLGGEKLFF	TGTGCCAGCAGCTTGGGGGGTGAAAAACTGTTTTTT
TRBJ2-7	TRBV5-4	NA	CASSLGGRRYEQYF	TGTGCCAGCAGCTTAGGAGGGAGAAGGTACGAGCAGTACTTC
TRBJ2-1	TRBV5-1	NA	CASSLPSGLDEQFF	TGCGCCAGCAGCTTACCGAGCGGGTTAGATGAGCAGTTCTTC
TRBJ2-7	TRBV6-5	TRBD1	CASSWDRSSEQYF	TGTGCCAGCAGTTGGGACAGGTCGAGCGAGCAGTACTTC
TRBJ2-7	TRBV7-4	TRBD2	CASSSPLAGGPYEQYF	TGTGCCAGCAGCTCCCCCTTAGCGGGAGGGCCTTACGAGCAGTACTTC
TRBJ2-7	TRBV6-6	NA	CASNPEGVGEQYF	TGTGCCAGCAACCCGGAAGGGGTGGGCGAGCAGTACTTC
TRBJ2-7	TRBV5-6	NA	CASSLQGPYEQYF	TGTGCCAGCAGCCTCCAGGGGCCCTACGAGCAGTACTTC
TRBJ1-2	TRBV7-2	NA	CASSLDGQIRSGYTF	TGTGCCAGCAGCTTAGATGGACAAATTAGATCTGGCTACACCTTC
TRBJ2-1	TRBV9	NA	CASSVQGTTYNEQFF	TGTGCCAGCAGCGTTCAGGGGACCACCTACAATGAGCAGTTCTTC
TRBJ2-5	TRBV9	NA	CASSVTQRGETQYF	TGTGCCAGCAGCGTTACGCAACGGGGGGAGACCCAGTACTTC
TRBJ2-2	TRBV5-1	NA	CASSPGQFTGELFF	TGCGCCAGCAGCCCAGGACAGTTCACCGGGGAGCTGTTTTTT
TRBJ2-7	TRBV9	TRBD2	CASSVGEGLYYEQYF	TGTGCCAGCAGCGTAGGGGAGGGTCTATACTACGAGCAGTACTTC
TRBJ2-1	TRBV5-1	NA	CASSLVGDNEQFF	TGCGCCAGCAGCTTGGTCGGGGACAATGAGCAGTTCTTC
TRBJ1-2	TRBV27	TRBD1	CASSWGTGGNYGYTF	TGTGCCAGCAGTTGGGGGACAGGCGGGAACTATGGCTACACCTTC
TRBJ2-7	TRBV6-5	NA	CASSYRPLGDEQYF	TGTGCCAGCAGTTATAGGCCTTTAGGGGACGAGCAGTACTTC
TRBJ2-2	TRBV5-4	TRBD2	CASSIAGGPRPGELFF	TGTGCCAGCAGCATAGCGGGAGGGCCTCGTCCCGGGGAGCTGTTTTTT
TRBJ1-4	TRBV9	TRBD1	CASSVVGTGGNEKLFF	TGTGCCAGCAGCGTAGTTGGGACAGGGGGAAATGAAAAACTGTTTTTT